Presented here are 31 T cell receptor beta chains from one specimen sequenced in a study of blood T cell repertoires in COVID-19. Only in-frame clones appear in the TCRdb table, and some are missing; sequencing was by immunoSEQ multiplex PCR. The sample records approximately 250,000 clones, 88% being singletons. The sequencing input was PBMCs or T cells enriched from blood (not recorded which). These receptors were collected from a woman in her sixties or seventies in a cohort exposed to, infected with or recovered from COVID-19 (not recorded which).

The chain links TRBV12-3 or TRBV12-4 to TRBJ1-5, with D uncertain. The CDR3 has 12 amino acids. Trimming removed 3 bases at V and 8 bases at J, with 8 bases between. CDR3 nucleotides: TGTGCCAGCAGTTTTCGGGGTGAGCCCCAGCATTTT. Translation gives CASSFRGEPQHF.

The count of this clone is one. The V call is TRBV7-2, the J call TRBJ2-3; 7 bases align to TRBD2. The CDR3 has 15 amino acids. Trimming took 5 bases from V and 5 from J; bases not matched to a gene: 10. Germline V CDR1 and CDR2: SGHTA, FQGNSA. The CDR3 here is CASSPGRLAIDTQYF. The CDR3 region has the DNA TGTGCCAGCAGCCCGGGGAGACTAGCAATAGATACGCAGTATTTT.

This clone has a handful of counts. The chain carries TRBV9 and TRBJ2-1; D remains unclear. Per the germline V gene, CDR1 is SGDLS and CDR2 is YYNGEE. Deletions cut 0 bases from V and 1 base from J, with 11 bases between. The CDR3 is 16 amino acids. This chain's CDR3 is CASSVAVVVSYNEQFF. The CDR3 DNA sequence: TGTGCCAGCAGCGTAGCGGTGGTAGTATCCTACAATGAGCAGTTCTTC.

The J gene is TRBJ2-3, the V gene TRBV5-1; TRBD2 aligns across 13 bases. With 0 bases clipped from V and 6 bases from J, the junction kept 7 bases outside the gene matches. The CDR3 consists of 17 residues. Germline V lookup: CDR1 SGHRS, CDR2 YFSETQ. The CDR3 sequence: CASSLVTSGREGDTQYF. In DNA form, the CDR3 reads TGCGCCAGCAGCTTGGTCACTAGCGGGAGGGAGGGCGATACGCAGTATTTT.

This rearrangement joins TRBV5-4 to TRBJ2-2; the match to TRBD1 covers 7 bases. The CDR3 is made up of 15 amino acids. The germline gives CDR1 SGHNT, CDR2 YYREEE (reference sequence). J was trimmed by 8 bases and V by 0 bases; bases with no gene match: 7. The CDR3: CASSLEGTANGELFF. The CDR3 coding sequence is TGTGCCAGCAGCTTGGAGGGGACAGCAAATGGGGAGCTGTTTTTT.

The chain carries TRBV10-3 and TRBJ1-4; D perhaps matches TRBD1 (5 bases). Germline V gene sequence: CDR1 ENHRY, CDR2 SYGVKD. CDR3 length equals 13 residues. V was clipped by 5 bases and J by 8 bases, with 12 bases between them. The DNA for the CDR3 is TGTGCCATCAGTTCCAGGGATGGAGAAAAACTGTTTTTT. Encoded protein: CAISSRDGEKLFF.

Comment on this clone: Other DNA sequences from this sample encode an identical CDR3 as well. The J gene is TRBJ1-5, the V gene TRBV30; D perhaps matches TRBD1 (6 bases). Germline V gene lookup returns CDR1 GTSNPN and CDR2 SVGIG (reference sequence). Trimming took 0 bases from V and 2 from J, leaving 14 bases between them. The CDR3 is 16 amino acids. This CDR3 is CAWSVRRGGGNQPQHF. CDR3 nucleotide sequence: TGTGCCTGGAGTGTACGAAGAGGGGGAGGCAATCAGCCCCAGCATTTT. Filled out from reference TRBV30 and TRBJ1-5, the complete variable domain reads SQTIHQWPATLVQPVGSPLSLECTVEGTSNPNLYWYRQAAGRGLQLLFYSVGIGQISSEVPQNLSASRPQDRQFILSSKKLLLSDSGFYLCAWSVRRGGGNQPQHFGDGTRLSIL.

The chain carries TRBV7-9 and TRBJ2-3, with TRBD2 matching over 10 bases. The CDR3 is 15 residues long. V gave up 5 bases and J gave up 5 bases; unmatched junction bases: 7. The V gene's germline CDR1 is SEHNR and CDR2 FQNEAQ (reference sequence). This CDR3 is CASSPLAGEGDTQYF. DNA of the CDR3: TGTGCCAGCAGCCCCCTAGCGGGAGAGGGAGATACGCAGTATTTT. Supplemented by reference TRBV7-9 and TRBJ2-3, the full variable domain reads DTGVSQNPRHKITKRGQNVTFRCDPISEHNRLYWYRQTLGQGPEFLTYFQNEAQLEKSRLLSDRFSAERPKGSFSTLEIQRTEQGDSAMYLCASSPLAGEGDTQYFGPGTRLTVL.

This clone was observed many times. This chain connects TRBV19 to TRBJ2-1; 7 nucleotides line up with TRBD2. The CDR3 is made up of 14 amino acids. Germline CDR1 reads LNHDA; CDR2 reads SQIVND (reference sequence). V lost 6 bases and J lost 7; bases outside the gene matches: 9. As DNA, the CDR3 is TGTGCCAGTAGGACCCCCGGACTAGGAAATGAGCAGTTCTTC. It yields the protein CASRTPGLGNEQFF.

The rearrangement joins TRBV28 to TRBJ1-5, with D unclear. Trimming shortened V by 1 base and J by 7 bases, and 11 bases separated the two germline ends. The CDR3 runs to 14 residues. Germline V lookup: CDR1 MDHEN, CDR2 SYDVKM. The DNA for the CDR3 is TGTGCCAGCAGTTTATATGCAGGAGGACAGCCCCAGCATTTT. Translated, it gives CASSLYAGGQPQHF.

The rearrangement joins TRBV18 to TRBJ2-5; 7 nucleotides align to TRBD1. This CDR3 has 16 amino acids. The V gene's germline CDR1 is KGHSH and CDR2 LQKENI. Trimming at V came to 3 bases and at J to 1 base, leaving 8 bases not matched to a gene. The CDR3 coding sequence is TGTGCCAGCTCACCTACGTTACAGGGGCTCCAAGAGACCCAGTACTTC. Amino acid sequence: CASSPTLQGLQETQYF.

This rearrangement joins TRBV19 to TRBJ1-2; 7 nucleotides align to TRBD1. V shed 8 bases, J shed 2 bases, and the junction held 5 bases outside the gene matches. The CDR3 loop spans 13 amino acids. Germline loops: CDR1 LNHDA, CDR2 SQIVND (reference sequence). DNA for the CDR3: TGTGCCAGTCGACAGGGCAGCAACTATGGCTACACCTTC. As protein: CASRQGSNYGYTF.

The chain carries TRBV30 and TRBJ2-3; TRBD2 aligns across 10 bases. Germline CDR1 is GTSNPN and CDR2 is SVGIG (reference sequence). There are 12 residues in the CDR3. The V and J ends lost 3 bases and 6 bases, in that order; junction bases with no gene match: 0. CDR3 sequence: CAWRGLADTQYF. CDR3 DNA sequence: TGTGCCTGGAGGGGACTAGCGGATACGCAGTATTTT.

The chain is built from TRBV28 and TRBJ1-5, with D hard to call. Germline V CDR1 and CDR2: MDHEN, SYDVKM. V was clipped by 5 bases and J by 5 bases, with 7 bases between them. CDR3 size: 12 residues. For the CDR3, the DNA is TGTGCCAGCAGTCCCCTCGATCAGCCCCAGCATTTT. Translating it yields CASSPLDQPQHF.

The V gene is TRBV6-5, the J gene TRBJ1-1, with TRBD1 matching over 10 bases. Unmatched junction bases numbered 4, after V lost 5 bases and J lost 4 bases. Germline V gives CDR1 MNHEY, CDR2 SVGAGI. The CDR3 contains 14 residues. The CDR3 coding sequence is TGTGCCAGCAGTCCGGACAGGGGGAGCACTGAAGCTTTCTTT. Its translation: CASSPDRGSTEAFF.

The chain carries TRBV3-1 (or the pseudogene TRBV3-2) and TRBJ2-5; no clear D gene. Trimming removed 6 bases from V and 2 bases from J, with 7 bases in between. Germline V gene lookup returns CDR1 LGHDT and CDR2 YNNKEL (reference sequence). CDR3 length: 12 residues. DNA for the CDR3: TGTGCCAGCAGTCCCCGTCAAGAGACCCAGTACTTC. This sequence encodes CASSPRQETQYF.

This chain connects TRBV9 to TRBJ1-4, with D unclear. The V end was cut by 4 bases, the J end by 8 bases, with 18 bases between. Germline-derived CDR1 and CDR2 are SGDLS and YYNGEE. This CDR3 comprises 15 residues. CDR3 coding DNA: TGTGCCAGCAGCATCCGACCGAGTCCAGGCGAAAAACTGTTTTTT. It is translated as CASSIRPSPGEKLFF. Combining the CDR3 with reference TRBV9 and TRBJ1-4 gives the whole variable domain DSGVTQTPKHLITATGQRVTLRCSPRSGDLSVYWYQQSLDQGLQFLIQYYNGEERAKGNILERFSAQQFPDLHSELNLSSLELGDSALYFCASSIRPSPGEKLFFGSGTQLSVL.

This chain uses TRBV10-3 with TRBJ1-2; D uncertain. CDR3 length equals 11 residues. The V end lost 3 bases, the J end lost 6 bases, and 5 bases lay between the germline ends. CDR1 and CDR2 (germline): ENHRY, SYGVKD. The DNA for the CDR3 is TGTGCCATCAGTGACGGGGATGGCTACACCTTC. This codes for CAISDGDGYTF.

The rearrangement joins TRBV2 to TRBJ1-5; possibly TRBD1 for D (5 bases). The germline CDR1 and CDR2 sequences are SNHLY and FYNNEI. Trimming removed 11 bases at V and 2 bases at J, with 16 bases between. The CDR3 loop spans 14 amino acids. Here the CDR3 DNA reads TGTGCCGGGGGACTCAATGGGGGCAATCAGCCCCAGCATTTT. This translates into CAGGLNGGNQPQHF.

V gene TRBV3-1 (or the pseudogene TRBV3-2) combines with J gene TRBJ2-1; D remains ambiguous. The CDR3 covers 15 residues. Between the trimmed V and J ends, which lost 1 base and 0 bases, there was a span of 7 bases. Germline-derived CDR1 and CDR2 are LGHDT and YNNKEL (reference sequence). The CDR3, as DNA: TGTGCCAGCAGCCAAGGGCATTCCTCCTACAATGAGCAGTTCTTC. Translation: CASSQGHSSYNEQFF.

The rearrangement links TRBV10-2 to TRBJ2-1, with a tentative D call TRBD2 (5 bases). This CDR3 has 15 residues. V lost 3 bases and J 0 bases, leaving 9 bases between the germline ends. Germline CDR1 WSHSY, CDR2 SAAADI. The CDR3 DNA reads TGCGCCAGCAGTGAACTAGTAGTCTCCTACAATGAGCAGTTCTTC. Encoded protein: CASSELVVSYNEQFF.

This sequence joins TRBV4-1 and TRBJ1-5; tentative D call: TRBD1 (5 bases). Trimming stripped 4 bases from V and 1 base from J, with 14 bases between. There are 16 residues in the CDR3. Germline assignment: CDR1 MGHRA and CDR2 YSYEKL. The CDR3 DNA reads TGCGCCAGCAGCCCCTCCATTACAGGAAGCAATCAGCCCCAGCATTTT. Encoded protein: CASSPSITGSNQPQHF.

V is TRBV7-8 and J is TRBJ1-5, with a tentative D call TRBD1 (5 bases). Germline assignment: CDR1 SGHVS and CDR2 FQNEAQ. The CDR3 is 15 amino acids. V was cut by 2 bases and J by 0 bases, with 8 bases left in between. CDR3 in DNA: TGTGCCAGCAGCTTACGGGGGAATAGCAATCAGCCCCAGCATTTT. Its translation is CASSLRGNSNQPQHF. The entire variable domain, with the rest obtained from reference TRBV7-8 and TRBJ1-5, is as follows: GAGVSQSPRYKVAKRGQDVALRCDPISGHVSLFWYQQALGQGPEFLTYFQNEAQLDKSGLPSDRFFAERPEGSVSTLKIQRTQQEDSAVYLCASSLRGNSNQPQHFGDGTRLSIL.

The chain joins TRBV11-2 to TRBJ1-2; D uncertain. Germline V gene sequence: CDR1 SGHAT, CDR2 FQNNGV. The ends were cut back, 3 bases at V and 0 bases at J, with 8 bases in the middle. The CDR3 sequence is 14 residues long. This chain's CDR3 is CASSFVAANYGYTF. Here the CDR3 DNA reads TGTGCCAGCAGCTTTGTGGCAGCTAACTATGGCTACACCTTC.

This chain's CDR3 is CASSLEGVQPQHF. DNA of the CDR3: TGTGCCAGCAGCTTAGAAGGGGTTCAGCCCCAGCATTTT. The chain links TRBV7-2 to TRBJ1-5, with D possibly being TRBD1 (5 bases). Germline values: CDR1 SGHTA, CDR2 FQGNSA. V dropped 1 base and J dropped 6 bases, with 7 bases sitting between them. The CDR3 covers 13 residues.

J is TRBJ2-2 and V is TRBV6-2 or TRBV6-3; 9 bases match TRBD2. Germline CDR1 reads MNHEY; CDR2 reads SVGEGT. The CDR3 consists of 16 residues. The V and J ends lost 3 bases and 5 bases, in that order; junction bases with no gene match: 7. As DNA, the CDR3 is TGTGCCAGCAGTTATAAAGCGGGAGGTTGGACCGGGGAGCTGTTTTTT. Residues: CASSYKAGGWTGELFF.

The chain couples TRBV29-1 to TRBJ1-1; D call uncertain. CDR3 length: 12 residues. CDR1 is SQVTM and CDR2 is ANQGSEA in the germline V gene. The germline V and J ends were trimmed by 4 bases and 3 bases, with 9 bases remaining between them. Here the CDR3 reads CSVVSGYTEAFF. The CDR3 DNA sequence: TGCAGCGTTGTCTCGGGGTACACTGAAGCTTTCTTT.

This chain connects TRBV11-2 to TRBJ2-5; D remains unclear. From germline, CDR1 is SGHAT and CDR2 FQNNGV. Trimming removed 9 bases from V and 5 bases from J, with 13 bases in between. The CDR3 covers 12 residues. DNA for the CDR3: TGTGCCAGTAAGCCAACGAGGGAGACCCAGTACTTC. This encodes CASKPTRETQYF.

The chain links TRBV4-1 to TRBJ2-7; 8 bases fit TRBD1. CDR1 and CDR2 from the germline V gene are MGHRA and YSYEKL. The ends lost 4 bases at V and 2 bases at J; junction bases unmatched: 7. The CDR3 runs to 15 residues. The CDR3 DNA reads as TGCGCCAGCAGCCGTAATACAGGGGGAACCTACGAGCAGTACTTC. Its translation is CASSRNTGGTYEQYF.

The CDR3 bases are TGTGCCTGGAGGTCCTCCCAAGGGGTTCGCTTTGGCTACACCTTC. As protein: CAWRSSQGVRFGYTF. The V gene is TRBV30, the J gene TRBJ1-2; a weak D match, TRBD1 (5 bases). V was pared by 3 bases and J by 7 bases, with 21 bases between. Germline V gives CDR1 GTSNPN, CDR2 SVGIG (reference sequence). The CDR3 runs 15 residues.

The CDR3 coding sequence is TGCGCCAGCAGTGAACAGGGGGGACTTGAAGCTTTCTTT. Translated, it gives CASSEQGGLEAFF. The chain joins TRBV10-2 to TRBJ1-1, with TRBD1 matching over 8 bases. The CDR3 has 13 amino acids. Trimming at V came to 3 bases and at J to 7 bases, leaving 4 bases not matched to a gene. Per the germline V gene, CDR1 is WSHSY and CDR2 is SAAADI.